The 19 T cell receptor beta chains below come from one sample, sequenced in a study of cytomegalovirus exposure and HLA in healthy donors. The PCR had 60 Vbeta and 13 Jbeta primers. The data were produced by immunoSEQ multiplex PCR, yet TCRdb's version contains in-frame clones alone and is incomplete. The repertoire includes around 140,000 clones, roughly 78% of them detected once, and roughly 2.9% sits in the top ten. Sequencing was performed on PBMCs. Receptor source: a female donor in good health and CMV-seronegative.

This clone was seen only once. The gene calls are TRBV7-9 and TRBJ2-1, with 8 bases identical to TRBD2. Germline V gives CDR1 SEHNR, CDR2 FQNEAQ (reference sequence). V lost 1 base to trimming and J lost 10 bases; unmatched junction nucleotides: 9. CDR3 length: 15 residues. The CDR3 here is CASSLDPSGRREQFF. As DNA, the CDR3 is TGTGCCAGCAGCTTAGATCCTAGCGGGCGGAGGGAGCAGTTCTTC.

The V call is TRBV27, the J call TRBJ1-4; TRBD1 is a possible D gene (5 bases). Germline-derived CDR1 and CDR2 are MNHEY and SMNVEV (reference sequence). The CDR3 sequence is 14 residues long. The V gene lost 2 bases and the J gene lost 6 bases, with 10 bases spanning the gap. CDR3 amino acids: CASSLLGRDEKLFF. The CDR3 nucleotides read TGTGCCAGCAGTTTACTGGGGCGTGATGAAAAACTGTTTTTT. Drawing the rest from reference TRBV27 and TRBJ1-4, the complete variable domain is EAQVTQNPRYLITVTGKKLTVTCSQNMNHEYMSWYRQDPGLGLRQIYYSMNVEVTDKGDVPEGYKVSRKEKRNFPLILESPSPNQTSLYFCASSLLGRDEKLFFGSGTQLSVL.

This clone was detected once. This chain links TRBV10-3 with TRBJ2-1; 9 bases are a match to TRBD1. This CDR3 has 15 amino acids. Unmatched junction bases numbered 6, after V lost 3 bases and J lost 6 bases. From germline, CDR1 is ENHRY and CDR2 SYGVKD. The CDR3 sequence: CAISDPGQGVNEQFF. For the CDR3, the DNA is TGTGCCATCAGTGATCCGGGACAGGGAGTCAATGAGCAGTTCTTC.

The chain joins TRBV6-5 to TRBJ2-7; 11 nucleotides line up with TRBD1. CDR1 MNHEY and CDR2 SVGAGI come from the germline V gene. V lost 4 bases to trimming and J lost 7 bases; unmatched junction nucleotides: 6. CDR3 length: 14 amino acids. The CDR3 DNA follows: TGTGCCAGCAGTTCGGACAGGGGGCGCGGGGAGCAGTACTTC. Protein sequence: CASSSDRGRGEQYF.

This clone was counted once. This chain connects TRBV19 to TRBJ2-6, with D possibly being TRBD2 (5 bases). CDR1 and CDR2 from the germline V gene are LNHDA and SQIVND (reference sequence). Trimming stripped 1 base from V and 3 bases from J, with 7 bases between. This CDR3 has 15 amino acids. CDR3 amino acids: CASSIVRVGANVLTF. The CDR3 DNA sequence: TGTGCCAGTAGTATAGTGAGGGTTGGGGCCAACGTCCTGACTTTC.

Note on this clone: A read error may produce the germline difference seen at one junction end. This rearrangement joins TRBV28 to TRBJ1-2, with 9 bases matching TRBD1. CDR3 length: 14 amino acids. Per the germline V gene, CDR1 is MDHEN and CDR2 is SYDVKM. The CDR3 loop reads CASRTQGALGGYPF. In DNA form, the CDR3 reads TGTGCCAGCAGGACACAGGGGGCGTTAGGAGGCTACCCCTTC.

This sequence joins TRBV6-5 and TRBJ1-6; unclear D gene. CDR1 is MNHEY, CDR2 SVGAGI, per germline. The CDR3 length is 13 residues. With 8 bases removed from V and 10 bases from J, the gap between germline ends came to 15 bases. DNA for the CDR3: TGTGCCAGCCGGGAGCGAAGCAAATCACCCCTCCACTTT. It yields the protein CASRERSKSPLHF.

The CDR3 DNA follows: TGTGCCAGTAGTGCACAGGGGGAAAGTTCACCCCTCCACTTT. Translated, it gives CASSAQGESSPLHF. V gene TRBV19 combines with J gene TRBJ1-6; 8 nucleotides align to TRBD1. The CDR3 loop spans 14 amino acids. With V trimmed by 5 bases and J by 9 bases, 6 bases remained unmatched. Germline V gene lookup returns CDR1 LNHDA and CDR2 SQIVND (reference sequence).

The chain links TRBV7-9 to TRBJ1-1, with 11 bases that match TRBD1. The CDR3 totals 16 residues. After removal of 2 bases from V and 6 bases from J, the junction contained 8 bases not matched to a gene. Looked up from germline, CDR1 is SEHNR and CDR2 is FQNEAQ (reference sequence). In DNA, the CDR3 is TGTGCCAGCAGCTTATCGTTAGGGACAGGGGGGGCTGAAGCTTTCTTT. Translation: CASSLSLGTGGAEAFF.

The chain joins TRBV2 to TRBJ2-7, with 7 bases that match TRBD1. After removal of 8 bases from V and 6 bases from J, the junction contained 10 bases not matched to a gene. The CDR3 has 13 residues. Germline loops: CDR1 SNHLY, CDR2 FYNNEI. This chain's CDR3 is CASGDDRDGEQYF. CDR3 nucleotides: TGTGCCAGCGGAGACGACAGGGACGGCGAGCAGTACTTC.

V usage is TRBV28 and J usage is TRBJ2-2, with D hard to call. Germline V gene lookup returns CDR1 MDHEN and CDR2 SYDVKM. This CDR3 is built from 15 residues. Deletions cut 3 bases from V and 2 bases from J, with 10 bases between. CDR3 loop: CASSLAGFNTGELFF. The CDR3 DNA reads TGTGCCAGCAGTTTGGCCGGGTTCAACACCGGGGAGCTGTTTTTT.

The chain uses TRBV5-5 and TRBJ2-5; 8 nucleotides match TRBD1. CDR1 is SGHKS, CDR2 YYEKEE, per germline (reference sequence). The CDR3 consists of 16 residues. The junction had 13 bases not matched to a gene; V was cut back by 4 bases and J by 5 bases. The CDR3 protein is CASSPHAGGLQETQYF. The CDR3 nucleotides are TGTGCCAGCAGCCCCCACGCAGGGGGCTTACAGGAGACCCAGTACTTC.

This rearrangement joins TRBV7-2 to TRBJ1-6; 9 bases agree with TRBD1. This CDR3 region has 14 residues. Per germline, CDR1 SGHTA and CDR2 FQGNSA. V gave up 4 bases and J gave up 10 bases; unmatched junction bases: 5. In DNA form, the CDR3 reads TGTGCCAGCAGCTCGGGACAGGGCCGATCACCCCTCCACTTT. Translation: CASSSGQGRSPLHF. The full variable domain, completed using reference TRBV7-2 and TRBJ1-6, is GAGVSQSPSNKVTEKGKDVELRCDPISGHTALYWYRQSLGQGLEFLIYFQGNSAPDKSGLPSDRFSAERTGGSVSTLTIQRTQQEDSAVYLCASSSGQGRSPLHFGNGTRLTVT.

CDR3 amino acids: CASSERGGRGELFF. CDR3 nucleotides: TGTGCCAGCAGTGAACGAGGGGGCCGGGGGGAGCTGTTTTTT. The genes are TRBV6-1 and TRBJ2-2; 7 bases line up with TRBD1. The V segment lost 2 bases and the J segment 8 bases; nucleotides outside the gene matches: 5. The CDR3 has 14 residues. Germline CDR1 reads MNHNS; CDR2 reads SASEGT.

This clone was detected a few times. J is TRBJ1-2 and V is TRBV19; a weak D match, TRBD1 (5 bases). Germline V gene lookup returns CDR1 LNHDA and CDR2 SQIVND (reference sequence). The V end was cut by 3 bases, the J end by 8 bases, with 16 bases between. CDR3 size: 14 residues. The DNA for the CDR3 is TGTGCCAGTAGTATGGATGGGGGGACGAAAGGCTACACCTTC. It translates to CASSMDGGTKGYTF.

The chain employs TRBV19 and TRBJ1-4; no reliable D call. Looked up from germline, CDR1 is LNHDA and CDR2 is SQIVND (reference sequence). V gave up 7 bases and J gave up 5 bases, with 14 bases separating them. This CDR3 contains 14 residues. CDR3 bases: TGTGCCAGTAACGAGGGAGGGCTAAATGAAAAACTGTTTTTT. Encoded protein: CASNEGGLNEKLFF.

Only one count was recorded for this clone. The J gene is TRBJ1-2, the V gene TRBV9; 10 bases match TRBD1. CDR1 is SGDLS, CDR2 YYNGEE, per germline. The CDR3 sequence is 17 residues long. With 0 bases clipped from V and 6 bases from J, the junction kept 11 bases outside the gene matches. The CDR3 protein is CASSVVGRGQGRDGYTF. The CDR3 coding sequence is TGTGCCAGCAGCGTAGTCGGGAGGGGACAGGGGAGGGATGGCTACACCTTC.

This clone has only a few counts. The chain joins TRBV7-3 to TRBJ2-7; 7 positions match TRBD2. Germline trimming cut 2 bases from V and 3 bases from J; bases unmatched to any gene: 7. The CDR3 is 15 residues long. Germline loops: CDR1 SGHTA, CDR2 FQGTGA. CDR3 sequence: CASSLLGAGFYEQYF. The CDR3 DNA follows: TGTGCCAGCAGCTTATTGGGAGCGGGATTCTACGAGCAGTACTTC.

The CDR3 region is CASRFGTGVLEQYF. CDR3 DNA sequence: TGTGCCAGCAGGTTCGGGACAGGGGTACTCGAGCAGTACTTC. The chain combines TRBV6-1 with TRBJ2-5; 10 nucleotides match TRBD1. Judging by the DNA end, TRBJ2-7 fits better; the J call may be wrong. This CDR3 region has 14 residues. CDR1 and CDR2 from the germline V gene are MNHNS and SASEGT.